This record looks at one T cell receptor beta chain sequence and its context. The antigen remains unidentified. CDR1 is SGHAT, CDR2 FQNNGV, per germline. This CDR3 region has 11 residues. Trimming pared 4 bases from V and 12 bases from J, leaving 10 bases between. These data belong to a study of CD8+ T cells in alopecia areata. Study-level background: Among treated patients, severity was scored by affected scalp area percentage. Study results and limitations: Among the top 100, expanded CD8+ clones, as well as scalp clonality, were significantly decreased by tofacitinib.

The treatment is: oral pan-JAK inhibitor, 5-10 mg twice daily. Following RNA extraction, reverse transcription yielded cDNA that acted as the sequencing template. Profiled with immunoSEQ multiplex PCR; TCRdb holds only in-frame clones, not every one. The table has roughly 120,000 clones, approximately 59% seen once. The input for sequencing was CD8+ T cells sorted from blood, taken at week 4, from a patient treated with tofacitinib. The V and J genes are TRBV11-2 and TRBJ2-4; D not resolved. The sequence derives from a human donor with alopecia areata. CDR3 amino acids: CASSSPTGQYF. Written as DNA, the CDR3 is TGTGCCAGCAGCTCACCGACGGGTCAGTACTTC.